The 7 T cell receptor beta chains given below trace back to one sample, sequenced in a study of OX40 agonist ivuxolimab in advanced cancers. The table came from immunoSEQ multiplex PCR; TCRdb's copy has only in-frame clones and leaves some out. The sample lists over 30,000 clones; more than 65% were seen once. The starting material was CD4+ or CD8+ T cells sorted from blood, obtained in a trial of the OX40 agonist ivuxolimab. Source of these receptors: an adult with an advanced solid tumor such as melanoma, head and neck, liver or kidney cancer.

The chain carries TRBV2 and TRBJ2-6; no clear D gene. Deletions cut 6 bases from V and 0 bases from J, with 9 bases between. The germline gives CDR1 SNHLY, CDR2 FYNNEI. The CDR3 loop spans 15 amino acids. The CDR3 sequence is CASRVPISGANVLTF. The CDR3 nucleotides read TGTGCCAGCAGAGTCCCGATCTCTGGGGCCAACGTCCTGACTTTC.

The CDR3 DNA reads TGCGCCAGCAGCGCGGAGGACAGACAAGGAAACACCATATATTTT. Translation gives CASSAEDRQGNTIYF. This chain joins TRBV5-1 and TRBJ1-3; D might be TRBD1 (6 bases). In germline, CDR1 is SGHRS, CDR2 YFSETQ. The CDR3 is made up of 15 amino acids. V was shortened by 4 bases and J by 4 bases, with 15 bases between the two germline ends. The full variable domain, its missing parts supplied by reference TRBV5-1 and TRBJ1-3, is KAGVTQTPRYLIKTRGQQVTLSCSPISGHRSVSWYQQTPGQGLQFLFEYFSETQRNKGNFPGRFSGRQFSNSRSEMNVSTLELGDSALYLCASSAEDRQGNTIYFGEGSWLTVV.

CDR3 DNA sequence: TGTGCCACCAGCAGGGGCACAAGAGGCACTGAAGCTTTCTTT. Amino acids: CATSRGTRGTEAFF. The rearrangement joins TRBV15 to TRBJ1-1, with no clear D. V was cut by 3 bases and J by 4 bases, with 12 bases left in between. CDR1 LNHNV and CDR2 YYDKDF come from the germline V gene (reference sequence). The CDR3 runs 14 residues.

The CDR3 reads CASGPDGGSGYTF. The CDR3 nucleotides are TGTGCCAGCGGACCCGATGGGGGATCTGGCTACACCTTC. This chain links TRBV5-6 with TRBJ1-2, with D possibly TRBD1 on 5 matching bases. CDR3 size: 13 residues. Trimming cost V 7 bases and J 7 bases, with 17 bases left between them. Germline CDR1 SGHDT, CDR2 YYEEEE.

This clone was observed a few times. The chain combines TRBV7-2 with TRBJ1-5; D possibly corresponds to TRBD1 (5 bases). The V gene's germline CDR1 is SGHTA and CDR2 FQGNSA. Trimming stripped 0 bases from V and 8 bases from J, with 8 bases between. This CDR3 has 13 residues. CDR3 loop: CASSLAGEKPQHF. CDR3 sequence (DNA): TGTGCCAGCAGCTTAGCGGGGGAGAAGCCCCAGCATTTT.

The rearrangement links TRBV28 to TRBJ1-5, with D unclear. V dropped 3 bases and J dropped 5 bases, with 5 bases sitting between them. The CDR3 is 12 amino acids. CDR1 is MDHEN, CDR2 SYDVKM, per germline. The CDR3 region has the DNA TGTGCCAGCAGTTTTCAAGATCAGCCCCAGCATTTT. This sequence encodes CASSFQDQPQHF.

This chain joins TRBV28 and TRBJ2-5; TRBD2 matches at 9 bases. J lost 4 bases, V lost 1 base, and 4 bases had no gene match. The germline V gene has CDR1 MDHEN and CDR2 SYDVKM. The CDR3 is 15 amino acids. The CDR3, as DNA: TGTGCCAGCAGTTTATTTACTAGCGGGTCAGAGACCCAGTACTTC. Translated: CASSLFTSGSETQYF.